A selection of T cell receptor beta chains follows, all from one sample in a study of shared clonotypes between healthy human individuals. Using immunoSEQ multiplex PCR, the repertoire was profiled, and TCRdb retains in-frame clones only, with some absent. Here the sample spans 2 million to 2.5 million clones, 90% to 97% being singletons. The specimen was naive CD4+ T cells sorted from blood. Receptors originate from a man between 18 and 35 years old in good health. The CDR3 runs from the conserved cysteine through the conserved F or W. Only part of the rows carry a size: once, few, many, or a class if the clone is expanded.

v_call	clone_size	j_call	cdr3_aa
TRBV23-1	.	TRBJ2-7	CASSQSTTGTGSHSDYEQYF
TRBV14	.	TRBJ2-1	CASSMTVSSYNEQFF
TRBV5-4	.	TRBJ1-6	CASSLTGGQFYSPLHF
TRBV6-5	.	TRBJ1-5	CASSRSPGQPQHF
TRBV18	.	TRBJ1-1	CASSPVNSGKTEAFF
TRBV6-1	.	TRBJ1-2	CASKTEVLYGYTF
TRBV5-6	.	TRBJ2-7	CASSLDGTGSYEQYF
TRBV7-3	.	TRBJ2-3	CASSPGQSTDTQYF
TRBV9	.	TRBJ2-3	CASSVDPGPTDTQYF
TRBV19	.	TRBJ1-5	CASSIPIDQPQHF
TRBV9	.	TRBJ2-3	CAGSVETVFTDTQYF
TRBV6-6	.	TRBJ1-4	CASSYGGRINEKLFF
TRBV5-4	.	TRBJ2-7	CASSLYGTGGAIAREQYF
TRBV19	.	TRBJ1-5	CASVDRTGPQPQHF
TRBV2	few	TRBJ1-6	CASSNQGTGVNSPLHF
TRBV5-4	once	TRBJ2-3	CASSLKREPSTDTQYF
TRBV19	.	TRBJ2-3	CASSTSSGGAPTDTQYF
TRBV2	.	TRBJ2-2	CASATRDTGELFF
TRBV28	.	TRBJ1-2	CASSPGGIQGAPGGYGYTF
TRBV7-3	.	TRBJ2-1	CASSSGVSYNEQFF
TRBV7-9	.	TRBJ1-1	CASSPRTEAFF
TRBV9	.	TRBJ2-5	CASSVALPGGGVIETQYF
TRBV10-3	.	TRBJ2-7	CATREGNEYEQYF
TRBV7-9	once	TRBJ1-6	CASSLRPGRQYNSPLHF
TRBV12-5	.	TRBJ2-7	CASGLSETYEQYF
TRBV2	once	TRBJ2-7	CASFSDRVGEQYF
TRBV2	.	TRBJ2-2	CASTQTDRTGELFF
TRBV9	.	TRBJ2-1	CASSVGSGLFNEQFF
TRBV2	.	TRBJ2-7	CASSTQGRMNEQYF
TRBV4-1	once	TRBJ2-3	CASSLVEAGAADTQYF
TRBV10-3	.	TRBJ2-2	CAIWTGGTGELFF
TRBV19	.	TRBJ2-7	CASSHSDGKYEQYF
TRBV11-1	once	TRBJ1-2	CASSLDGYGYTF
TRBV5-1	.	TRBJ1-1	CASSSAIWDTEAFF
TRBV7-8	.	TRBJ1-4	CASSQGSFSANEKLFF
TRBV9	.	TRBJ2-1	CASSVGHSPVSLNEQFF
TRBV5-4	once	TRBJ2-7	CASSPGGLGHNEQYF
TRBV7-2	.	TRBJ1-2	CASSLEGARSYGYTF
TRBV5-4	.	TRBJ1-1	CASSLGDTEAFF
TRBV6-4	.	TRBJ2-2	CASSAGTNTGELFF
TRBV6-1	.	TRBJ2-5	CASNEQGHRETQYF
TRBV30	.	TRBJ1-5	CAWSVPPNRALSNQPQHF
TRBV18	.	TRBJ2-3	CASRERTRTGTDTQYF
TRBV10-2	.	TRBJ2-7	CASRPGLEYEQYF
TRBV6-1	once	TRBJ1-5	CASSGTQAFNQPQHF
TRBV18	.	TRBJ1-4	CASSRTSTNEKLFF
TRBV19	.	TRBJ1-6	CASRGTGNSPLHF
TRBV4-1	.	TRBJ2-7	CASSQATSGSSYEQYF